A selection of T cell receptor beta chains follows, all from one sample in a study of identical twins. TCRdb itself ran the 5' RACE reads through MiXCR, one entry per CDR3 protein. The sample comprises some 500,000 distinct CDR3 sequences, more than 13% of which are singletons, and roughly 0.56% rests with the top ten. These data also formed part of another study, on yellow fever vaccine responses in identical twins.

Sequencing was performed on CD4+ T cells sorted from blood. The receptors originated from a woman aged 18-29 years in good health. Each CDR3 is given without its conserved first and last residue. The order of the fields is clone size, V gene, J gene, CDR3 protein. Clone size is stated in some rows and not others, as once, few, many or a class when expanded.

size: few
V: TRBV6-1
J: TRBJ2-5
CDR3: ASRPGGQGTPTQETQY

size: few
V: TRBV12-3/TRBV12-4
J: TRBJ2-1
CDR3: ASLRTGGNEQF

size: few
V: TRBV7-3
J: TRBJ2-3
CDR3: ASSRQGADTQY

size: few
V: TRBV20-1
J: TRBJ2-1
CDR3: SASNSGTPDNEQF

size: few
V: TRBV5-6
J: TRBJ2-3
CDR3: ASSLIVGPMDTQY

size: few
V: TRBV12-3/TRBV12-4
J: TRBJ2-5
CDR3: ASTWMSGSGVETQY

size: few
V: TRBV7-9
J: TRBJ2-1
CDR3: ASSSSGGLTYNEQF

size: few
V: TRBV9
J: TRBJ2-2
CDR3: ASGGVTGELF

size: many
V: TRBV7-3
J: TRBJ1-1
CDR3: ASSPSQVGAEAF

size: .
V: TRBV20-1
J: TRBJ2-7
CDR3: SARDPTGRNYEQY

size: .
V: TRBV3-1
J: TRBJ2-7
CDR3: ASRAGGGTYEQY